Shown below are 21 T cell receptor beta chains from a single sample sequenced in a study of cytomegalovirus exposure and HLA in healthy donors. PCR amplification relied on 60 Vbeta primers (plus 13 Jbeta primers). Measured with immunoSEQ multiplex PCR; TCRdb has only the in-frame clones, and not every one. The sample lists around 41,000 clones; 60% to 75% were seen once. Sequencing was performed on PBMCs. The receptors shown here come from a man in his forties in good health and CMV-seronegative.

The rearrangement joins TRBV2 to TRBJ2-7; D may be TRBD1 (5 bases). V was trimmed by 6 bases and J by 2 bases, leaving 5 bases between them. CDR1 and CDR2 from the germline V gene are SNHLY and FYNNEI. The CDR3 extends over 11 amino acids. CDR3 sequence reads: CASRTAYEQYF. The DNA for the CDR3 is TGTGCCAGCAGGACAGCCTACGAGCAGTACTTC.

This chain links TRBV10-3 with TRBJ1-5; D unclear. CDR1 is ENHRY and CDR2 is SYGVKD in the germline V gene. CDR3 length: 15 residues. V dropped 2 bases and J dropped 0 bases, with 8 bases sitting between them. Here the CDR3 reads CAISEREGSNQPQHF. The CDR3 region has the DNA TGTGCCATCAGTGAGAGAGAGGGTAGCAATCAGCCCCAGCATTTT.

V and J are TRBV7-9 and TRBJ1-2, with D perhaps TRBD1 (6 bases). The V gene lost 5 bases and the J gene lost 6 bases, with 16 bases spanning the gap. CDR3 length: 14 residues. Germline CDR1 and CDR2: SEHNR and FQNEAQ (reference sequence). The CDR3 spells CASSAYRDRHGYTF. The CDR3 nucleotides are TGTGCCAGCAGCGCCTACAGGGATCGTCATGGCTACACCTTC.

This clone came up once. The CDR3 sequence is CASSLVWQGSDGYTF. DNA for the CDR3: TGTGCCAGCAGCTTAGTATGGCAGGGGAGCGATGGCTACACCTTC. The chain is built from TRBV7-2 and TRBJ1-2, with D perhaps TRBD1 (6 bases). This CDR3 is 15 amino acids long. With 1 base removed from V and 6 bases from J, the gap between germline ends came to 15 bases. Germline lookup yields CDR1 SGHTA and CDR2 FQGNSA.

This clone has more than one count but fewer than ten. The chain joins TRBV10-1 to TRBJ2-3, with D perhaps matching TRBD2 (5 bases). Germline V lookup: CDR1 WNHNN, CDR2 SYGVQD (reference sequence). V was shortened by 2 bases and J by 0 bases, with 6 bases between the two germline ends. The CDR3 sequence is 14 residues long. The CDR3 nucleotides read TGCGCCAGCAGTGAGCCGGGAAGCACAGATACGCAGTATTTT. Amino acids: CASSEPGSTDTQYF.

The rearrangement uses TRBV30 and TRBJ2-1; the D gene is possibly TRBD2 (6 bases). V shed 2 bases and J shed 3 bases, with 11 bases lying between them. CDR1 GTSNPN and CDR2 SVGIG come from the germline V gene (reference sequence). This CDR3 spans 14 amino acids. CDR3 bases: TGTGCCTGGAGTCGCGGGGCAAACTACAATGAGCAGTTCTTC. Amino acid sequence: CAWSRGANYNEQFF.

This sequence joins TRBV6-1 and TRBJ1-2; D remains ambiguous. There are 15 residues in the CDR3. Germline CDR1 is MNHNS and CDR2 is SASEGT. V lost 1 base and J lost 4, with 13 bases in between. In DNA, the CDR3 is TGTGCCAGCAGTGAAGAGTTGGTCCCCGGCTATGGCTACACCTTC. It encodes CASSEELVPGYGYTF.

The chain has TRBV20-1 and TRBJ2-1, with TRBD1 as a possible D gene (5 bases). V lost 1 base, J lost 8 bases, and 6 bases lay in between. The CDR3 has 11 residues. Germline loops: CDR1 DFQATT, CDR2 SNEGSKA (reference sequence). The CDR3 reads CSARVRDEQFF. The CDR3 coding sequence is TGCAGTGCTAGAGTCAGGGATGAGCAGTTCTTC.

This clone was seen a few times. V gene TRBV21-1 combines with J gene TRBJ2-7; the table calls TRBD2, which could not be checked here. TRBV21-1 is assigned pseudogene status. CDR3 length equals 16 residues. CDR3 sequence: CASSLDTGIPTYEQYF. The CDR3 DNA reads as TGTGCCAGCAGCCTTGATACGGGGATCCCCACCTACGAGCAGTACTTC.

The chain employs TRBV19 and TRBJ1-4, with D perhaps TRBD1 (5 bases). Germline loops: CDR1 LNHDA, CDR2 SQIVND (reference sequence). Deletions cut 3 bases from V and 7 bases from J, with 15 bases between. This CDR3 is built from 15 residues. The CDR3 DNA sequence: TGTGCCAGTAGTATCGGCGCAGGGAGGCGTGAAAAACTGTTTTTT. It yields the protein CASSIGAGRREKLFF.

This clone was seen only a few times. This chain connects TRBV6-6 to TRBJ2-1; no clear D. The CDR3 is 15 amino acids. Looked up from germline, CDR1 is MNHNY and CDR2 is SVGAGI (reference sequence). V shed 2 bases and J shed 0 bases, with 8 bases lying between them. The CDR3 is CASSYGPTSYNEQFF. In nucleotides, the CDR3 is TGTGCCAGCAGTTACGGGCCTACCTCCTACAATGAGCAGTTCTTC.

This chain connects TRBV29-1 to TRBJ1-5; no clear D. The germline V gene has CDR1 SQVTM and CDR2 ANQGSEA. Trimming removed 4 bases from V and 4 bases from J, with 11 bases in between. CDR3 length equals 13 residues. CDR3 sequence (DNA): TGCAGCGTTGTGGAAGAGGGAAATCAGCCCCAGCATTTT. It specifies CSVVEEGNQPQHF.

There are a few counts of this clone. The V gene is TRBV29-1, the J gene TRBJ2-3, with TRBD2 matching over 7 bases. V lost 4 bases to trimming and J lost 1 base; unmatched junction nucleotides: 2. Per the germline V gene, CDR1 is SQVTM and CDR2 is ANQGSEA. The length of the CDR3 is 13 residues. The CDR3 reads CSVVGGGTDTQYF. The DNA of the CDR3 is TGCAGCGTTGTTGGGGGGGGCACAGATACGCAGTATTTT.

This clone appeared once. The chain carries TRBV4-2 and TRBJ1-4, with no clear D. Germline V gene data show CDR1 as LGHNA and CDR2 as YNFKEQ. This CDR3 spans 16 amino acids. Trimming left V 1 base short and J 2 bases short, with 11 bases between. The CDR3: CASSQAVPGTNEKLFF. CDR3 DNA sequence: TGTGCCAGCAGCCAAGCCGTCCCCGGGACTAATGAAAAACTGTTTTTT.

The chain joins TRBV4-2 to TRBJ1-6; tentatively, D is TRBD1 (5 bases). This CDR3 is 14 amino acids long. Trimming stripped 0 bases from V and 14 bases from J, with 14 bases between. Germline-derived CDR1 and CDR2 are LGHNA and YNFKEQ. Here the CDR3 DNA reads TGTGCCAGCAGCCAAGAACCGACAGCCAGCACCCTCCACTTT. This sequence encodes CASSQEPTASTLHF.

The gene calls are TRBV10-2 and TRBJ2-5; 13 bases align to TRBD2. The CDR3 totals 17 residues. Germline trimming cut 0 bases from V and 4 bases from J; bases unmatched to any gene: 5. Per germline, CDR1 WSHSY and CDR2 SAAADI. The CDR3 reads CASSESRGLAGRETQYF. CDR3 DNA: TGCGCCAGCAGTGAGTCGAGGGGACTAGCGGGGCGAGAGACCCAGTACTTC.

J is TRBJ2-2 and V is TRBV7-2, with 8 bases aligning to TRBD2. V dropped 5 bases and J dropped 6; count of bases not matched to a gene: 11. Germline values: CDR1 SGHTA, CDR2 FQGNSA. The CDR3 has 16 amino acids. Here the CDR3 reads CASSLLGTSGAGELFF. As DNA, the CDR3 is TGTGCCAGCAGCCTATTAGGGACTAGTGGGGCCGGGGAGCTGTTTTTT. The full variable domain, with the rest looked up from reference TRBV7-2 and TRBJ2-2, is GAGVSQSPSNKVTEKGKDVELRCDPISGHTALYWYRQSLGQGLEFLIYFQGNSAPDKSGLPSDRFSAERTGGSVSTLTIQRTQQEDSAVYLCASSLLGTSGAGELFFGEGSRLTVL.

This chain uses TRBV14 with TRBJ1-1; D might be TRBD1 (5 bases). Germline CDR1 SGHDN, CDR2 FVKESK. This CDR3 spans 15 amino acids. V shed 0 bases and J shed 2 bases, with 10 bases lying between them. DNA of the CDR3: TGTGCCAGCAGCCAAGAAGCGGGGGTCAACACTGAAGCTTTCTTT. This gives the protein CASSQEAGVNTEAFF.

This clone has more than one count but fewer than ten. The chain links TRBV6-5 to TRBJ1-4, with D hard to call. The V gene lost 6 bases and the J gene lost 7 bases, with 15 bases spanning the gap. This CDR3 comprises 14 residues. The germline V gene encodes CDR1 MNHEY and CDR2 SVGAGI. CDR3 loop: CASRSSGYVEKLFF. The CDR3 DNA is TGTGCCAGCAGATCCTCCGGGTACGTTGAAAAACTGTTTTTT.

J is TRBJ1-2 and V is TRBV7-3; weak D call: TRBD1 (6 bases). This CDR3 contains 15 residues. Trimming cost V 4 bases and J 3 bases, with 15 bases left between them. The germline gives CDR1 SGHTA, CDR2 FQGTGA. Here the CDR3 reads CASSSSGAGDYGYTF. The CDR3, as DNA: TGTGCCAGCAGCTCCTCAGGGGCGGGAGACTATGGCTACACCTTC.

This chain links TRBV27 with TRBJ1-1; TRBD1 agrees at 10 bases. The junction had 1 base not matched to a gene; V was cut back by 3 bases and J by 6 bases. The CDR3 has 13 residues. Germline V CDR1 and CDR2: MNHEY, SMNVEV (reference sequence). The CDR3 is CASSLGTGAEAFF. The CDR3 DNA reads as TGTGCCAGCAGTTTGGGGACAGGGGCTGAAGCTTTCTTT.